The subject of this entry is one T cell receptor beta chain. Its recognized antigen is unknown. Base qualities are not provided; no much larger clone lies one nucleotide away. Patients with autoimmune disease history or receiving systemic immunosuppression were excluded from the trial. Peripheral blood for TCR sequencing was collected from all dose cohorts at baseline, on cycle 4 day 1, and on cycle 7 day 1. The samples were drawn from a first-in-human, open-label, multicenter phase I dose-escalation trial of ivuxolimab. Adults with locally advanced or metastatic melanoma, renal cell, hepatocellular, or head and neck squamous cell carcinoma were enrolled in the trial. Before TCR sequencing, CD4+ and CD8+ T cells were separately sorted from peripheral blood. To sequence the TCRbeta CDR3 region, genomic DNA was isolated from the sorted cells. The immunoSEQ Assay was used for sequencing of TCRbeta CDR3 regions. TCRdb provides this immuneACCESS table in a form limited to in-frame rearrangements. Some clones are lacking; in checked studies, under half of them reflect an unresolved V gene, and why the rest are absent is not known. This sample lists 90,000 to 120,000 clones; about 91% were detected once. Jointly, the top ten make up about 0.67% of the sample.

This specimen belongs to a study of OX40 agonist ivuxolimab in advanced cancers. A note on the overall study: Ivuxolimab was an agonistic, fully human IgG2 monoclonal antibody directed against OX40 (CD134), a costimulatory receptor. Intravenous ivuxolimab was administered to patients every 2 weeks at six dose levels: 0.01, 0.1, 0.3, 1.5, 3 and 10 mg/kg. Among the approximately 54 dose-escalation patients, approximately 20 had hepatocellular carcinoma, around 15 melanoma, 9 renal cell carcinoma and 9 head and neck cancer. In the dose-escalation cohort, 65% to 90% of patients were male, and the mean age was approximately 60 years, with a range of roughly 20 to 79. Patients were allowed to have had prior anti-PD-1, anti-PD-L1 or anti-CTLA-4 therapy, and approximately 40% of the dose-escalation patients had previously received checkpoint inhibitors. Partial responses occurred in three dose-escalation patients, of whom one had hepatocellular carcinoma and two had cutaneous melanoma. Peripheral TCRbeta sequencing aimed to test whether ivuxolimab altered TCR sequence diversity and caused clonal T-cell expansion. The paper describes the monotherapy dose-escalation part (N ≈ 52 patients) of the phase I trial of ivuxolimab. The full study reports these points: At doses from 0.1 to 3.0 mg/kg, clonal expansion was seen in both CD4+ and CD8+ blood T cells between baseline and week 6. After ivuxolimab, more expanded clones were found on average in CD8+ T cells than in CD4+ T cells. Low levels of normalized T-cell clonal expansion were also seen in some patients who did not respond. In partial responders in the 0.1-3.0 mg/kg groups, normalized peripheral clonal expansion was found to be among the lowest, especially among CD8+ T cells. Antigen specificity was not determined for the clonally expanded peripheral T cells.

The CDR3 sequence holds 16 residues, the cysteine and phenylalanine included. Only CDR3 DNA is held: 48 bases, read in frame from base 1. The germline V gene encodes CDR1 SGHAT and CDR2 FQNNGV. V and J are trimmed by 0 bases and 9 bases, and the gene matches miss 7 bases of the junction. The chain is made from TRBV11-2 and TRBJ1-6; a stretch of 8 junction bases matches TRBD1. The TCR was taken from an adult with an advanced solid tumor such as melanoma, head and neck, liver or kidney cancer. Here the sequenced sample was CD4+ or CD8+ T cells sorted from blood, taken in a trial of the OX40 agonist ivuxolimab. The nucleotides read TGTGCCAGCAGCTTAGAAAGTACAGGGGGAAGTTCACCCCTCCACTTT. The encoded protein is CASSLESTGGSSPLHF.